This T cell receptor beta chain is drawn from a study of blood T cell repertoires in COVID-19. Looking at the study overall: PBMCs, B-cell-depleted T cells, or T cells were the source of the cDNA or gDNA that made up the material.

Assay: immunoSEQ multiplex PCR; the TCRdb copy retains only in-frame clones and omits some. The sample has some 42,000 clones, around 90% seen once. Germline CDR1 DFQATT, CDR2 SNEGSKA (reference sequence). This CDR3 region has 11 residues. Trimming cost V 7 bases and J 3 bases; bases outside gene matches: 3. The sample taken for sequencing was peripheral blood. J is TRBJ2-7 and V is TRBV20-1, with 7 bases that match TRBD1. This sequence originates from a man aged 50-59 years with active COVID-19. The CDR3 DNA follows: TGCAGTGTGGGGACAGACTACGAGCAGTACTTC. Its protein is CSVGTDYEQYF.